This T cell receptor (beta chain) was retrieved from a study of T cells after yellow fever vaccination. On the study more broadly: Some fractions had low cell numbers, and these were prepared with SMART-Seq v4 Ultra Low Input. Study-wide results and limits: Detected again after the booster were most primary-vaccination clones, at about 96% CD4 and 80% to 90% CD8. Peak timing came faster in the weaker secondary response, day 5 versus 15.

5'RACE template switching produced TCR cDNA carrying a universal primer site and UMIs. TCRdb reprocessed the 5' RACE reads with MiXCR, giving one entry per CDR3 protein. This table has roughly 520,000 distinct CDR3 sequences, 20% to 25% appearing once. On this clonotype: No antigen is known for it.

This CDR3 region has 16 residues. V was trimmed by 6 bases and J by 4 bases, leaving 21 bases between them. Looked up from germline, CDR1 is MNHEY and CDR2 is SVGEGT. The V gene is TRBV6-2 or TRBV6-3, the J gene TRBJ2-5; D remains ambiguous. This clonotype was sampled from a man younger than 35 who received the YFV17D yellow fever vaccine. The source was PBMCs, collected around 3 weeks after the first yellow fever vaccination. CDR3 sequence (DNA): TGTGCCAGCAGCCTAATACAGAGGACCTTGATAGAGACCCAGTACTTC. It encodes CASSLIQRTLIETQYF.